This is a list of T cell receptor beta chains from one sample in a study of blood T cell repertoires in COVID-19. TCRdb keeps only in-frame clones here, not all; method: immunoSEQ multiplex PCR. The sample has over 250,000 clones, over 85% seen once; the top ten hold 1.9%. Sample: PBMCs or T cells enriched from blood (not recorded which). Receptors originate from a woman aged 60-75 years who had recovered from COVID-19. CDR3s include the opening cysteine and the closing phenylalanine or tryptophan.

J: TRBJ1-1; V: TRBV12-3/TRBV12-4; CDR3: CASRESGDTEAFF
J: TRBJ2-7; V: TRBV27; CDR3: CASSSTGLAYEQYF
J: TRBJ1-4; V: TRBV2; CDR3: CASSTGTYNEKLFF
J: TRBJ1-5; V: TRBV7-9; CDR3: CASSPGTYNQPQHF
J: TRBJ1-2; V: TRBV24-1; CDR3: CATSDQGAPRFTF
J: TRBJ1-1; V: TRBV27; CDR3: CASSDYRGTGGNTEAFF
J: TRBJ2-5; V: TRBV25-1; CDR3: CASSELAGGRTQYF
J: TRBJ1-1; V: TRBV11-2; CDR3: CASSLDGGARTEAFF
J: TRBJ1-5; V: TRBV12-3/TRBV12-4; CDR3: CASSSSRQTSQHF
J: TRBJ1-4; V: TRBV7-9; CDR3: CASSLLQPTTNEKLFF
J: TRBJ1-5; V: TRBV5-8; CDR3: CASSLVAGVWEPQHF
J: TRBJ1-2; V: TRBV30; CDR3: CAWEGLSFNYGYTF
J: TRBJ2-5; V: TRBV4-1; CDR3: CASSQDIGGTMQETQYF
J: TRBJ2-5; V: TRBV2; CDR3: CASSPETQYF
J: TRBJ1-3; V: TRBV9; CDR3: CASSVEPSSGNTIYF
J: TRBJ1-1; V: TRBV7-8; CDR3: CASSPLFSEAFF
J: TRBJ2-1; V: TRBV4-1; CDR3: CASSQDLGEGSNEQFF
J: TRBJ1-3; V: TRBV28; CDR3: CASSTIQGSGNTIYF